This T cell receptor beta chain was captured by sequencing in a study of glioma-infiltrating T cells after dendritic cell vaccination. Study findings and constraints: The cohort had few patients with full blood and tumor sets.

The assay was immunoSEQ multiplex PCR, and TCRdb's table has in-frame clones only and misses some. The data contain roughly 100,000 clones, roughly 80% of them singletons. Unmatched junction bases numbered 8, after V lost 5 bases and J lost 10 bases. The CDR3 consists of 13 residues. In germline, CDR1 is SGHTA, CDR2 FQGTGA. No glioblastoma patient carried an isocitrate dehydrogenase mutation. With respect to this clone: Its specificity is not known.

The V call is TRBV7-3, the J call TRBJ2-1; TRBD2 matches at 7 bases. Sequenced here: blood, sampled before dendritic cell vaccination. The sequence derives from a human donor with glioblastoma. The CDR3: CASSAQGAGEQFF. CDR3 nucleotides: TGTGCCAGCAGCGCCCAGGGAGCGGGGGAGCAGTTCTTC.